This T cell receptor beta chain was sequenced in a study of naive and memory T cell subsets. Two oligonucleotides, mixed equimolar, formed the beta constant-region primer covering TRBC1 and TRBC2. Nested alpha and beta constant-region primers with the SP2 primer drove four PCR rounds on ligated cDNA. TCRdb recomputed calls from the UMI-ligation and nested PCR reads with MiXCR, one row per CDR3 protein. The table shows around 110,000 distinct CDR3 sequences, with just over 35% occurring only once. J lost 4 bases, V lost 1 base, and 4 bases had no gene match. This CDR3 contains 16 residues. Germline assignment: CDR1 SGHAT and CDR2 FQNNGV.

The chain employs TRBV11-2 and TRBJ2-2; 9 bases fit TRBD2. The sequencing sample was made of central memory CD4+ T cells from blood. This clonotype originated in a human donor in good health. The CDR3: CASSLVGTSPTGELFF. Here the CDR3 DNA reads TGTGCCAGCAGCTTAGTAGGGACTAGCCCCACCGGGGAGCTGTTTTTT.